The next 8 T cell receptor beta chains were all read from a single sample in a study of T cells after yellow fever vaccination. Each CDR3 protein gets one entry after TCRdb re-called the 5' RACE reads with MiXCR. The sample yields approximately 90,000 distinct CDR3 sequences, around 5.8% seen once. The material sequenced was CD8+ T cells sorted from PBMCs, taken 10 days after the yellow fever booster vaccination. The receptor set was obtained from a man aged 18-30 years who received the YFV17D yellow fever vaccine.

V usage is TRBV10-3 and J usage is TRBJ2-1; D is undetermined. The germline V gene encodes CDR1 ENHRY and CDR2 SYGVKD. V was pared by 0 bases and J by 9 bases, with 9 bases between. The CDR3 has 13 amino acids. Here the CDR3 reads CAISESTVLEQFF. For the CDR3, the DNA is TGTGCCATCAGTGAGTCCACGGTCCTTGAGCAGTTCTTC.

This chain links TRBV4-1 with TRBJ2-7, with 7 nucleotides matching TRBD1. Per the germline V gene, CDR1 is MGHRA and CDR2 is YSYEKL. V dropped 1 base and J dropped 3; count of bases not matched to a gene: 3. This CDR3 comprises 14 residues. CDR3 amino acids: CASSQGAGGYEQYF. CDR3 nucleotide sequence: TGCGCCAGCAGCCAAGGCGCAGGGGGCTACGAGCAGTACTTC.

This clonotype was seen more than once but under ten times. V and J are TRBV23-1 and TRBJ1-3; possible D gene TRBD1, 6 bases. TRBV23-1 is marked as an open reading frame, function uncertain. This CDR3 region has 14 residues. The V end was cut by 4 bases, the J end by 2 bases, with 9 bases between. CDR3 nucleotides: TGCGCCAGCAGTCTACAGGGTACTGGAAACACCATATATTTT. This encodes CASSLQGTGNTIYF.

This clonotype came up many times. The genes are TRBV29-1 and TRBJ1-1; 7 bases map to TRBD1. Germline CDR1 and CDR2: SQVTM and ANQGSEA. CDR3 length equals 14 residues. V lost 7 bases and J lost 3; bases outside the gene matches: 11. The CDR3 DNA follows: TGCAGCGCTCGTAGGGGGCTAGCGTACACTGAAGCTTTCTTT. It translates to CSARRGLAYTEAFF. Combining the CDR3 with reference TRBV29-1 and TRBJ1-1 gives the whole variable domain SAVISQKPSRDICQRGTSLTIQCQVDSQVTMMFWYRQQPGQSLTLIATANQGSEATYESGFVIDKFPISRPNLTFSTLTVSNMSPEDSSIYLCSARRGLAYTEAFFGQGTRLTVV.

This sequence joins TRBV29-1 and TRBJ2-3; TRBD1 is a possible D gene (5 bases). V lost 2 bases and J lost 1, with 13 bases in between. The CDR3 totals 15 residues. Germline V gene sequence: CDR1 SQVTM, CDR2 ANQGSEA. The CDR3 region has the DNA TGCAGCGTTGAACCCACAACAGGAGGCACAGATACGCAGTATTTT. This encodes CSVEPTTGGTDTQYF.

The rearrangement links TRBV7-2 to TRBJ1-5; 7 positions match TRBD1. In germline, CDR1 is SGHTA, CDR2 FQGNSA. V lost 1 base, J lost 7 bases, and 4 bases stayed unmatched. The CDR3 runs 14 residues. Written as DNA, the CDR3 is TGTGCCAGCAGCTTAGGCCACAGGGGCCAGCCCCAGCATTTT. Protein sequence: CASSLGHRGQPQHF.

CDR3 in amino acids: CASRGLAGPEQFF. CDR3 bases: TGCGCCAGCAGGGGACTAGCGGGGCCTGAGCAGTTCTTC. The chain recombines TRBV5-1 with TRBJ2-1; 13 nucleotides match TRBD2. Germline CDR1 reads SGHRS; CDR2 reads YFSETQ. CDR3 length: 13 amino acids. V lost 5 bases and J lost 9; bases outside the gene matches: 2. Combining the CDR3 with reference TRBV5-1 and TRBJ2-1 gives the whole variable domain KAGVTQTPRYLIKTRGQQVTLSCSPISGHRSVSWYQQTPGQGLQFLFEYFSETQRNKGNFPGRFSGRQFSNSRSEMNVSTLELGDSALYLCASRGLAGPEQFFGPGTRLTVL.

This clonotype has just a few counts. This chain connects TRBV5-1 to TRBJ2-1; no definite D call. The CDR3 runs to 15 residues. In germline, CDR1 is SGHRS, CDR2 YFSETQ. V was trimmed by 8 bases and J by 5 bases, leaving 20 bases between them. CDR3 nucleotides: TGCGCCAGTAGTGCGGCCGTCCTCACAAACAATGAGCAGTTCTTC. Amino acid sequence: CASSAAVLTNNEQFF.